This T cell receptor (beta chain) was retrieved from a study of monozygotic twins with inflammatory bowel disease. TCR libraries were prepared from 3,000 to 3,500 ng total RNA each. TCRdb reprocessed the 5' RACE reads; each CDR3 protein has one entry and no DNA is given. This sample's table has some 440,000 distinct CDR3 sequences. CDR1 is DFQATT and CDR2 is SNEGSKA in the germline V gene (reference sequence). The CDR3 sequence is 14 residues long. The chain combines TRBV20-1 with TRBJ2-2. The clonotype comes from a human donor with ulcerative colitis or Crohn's disease, or a healthy co-twin of an affected twin (not recorded which). The sequencing input was blood. Here the CDR3 reads CSARRLTNTGELFF.